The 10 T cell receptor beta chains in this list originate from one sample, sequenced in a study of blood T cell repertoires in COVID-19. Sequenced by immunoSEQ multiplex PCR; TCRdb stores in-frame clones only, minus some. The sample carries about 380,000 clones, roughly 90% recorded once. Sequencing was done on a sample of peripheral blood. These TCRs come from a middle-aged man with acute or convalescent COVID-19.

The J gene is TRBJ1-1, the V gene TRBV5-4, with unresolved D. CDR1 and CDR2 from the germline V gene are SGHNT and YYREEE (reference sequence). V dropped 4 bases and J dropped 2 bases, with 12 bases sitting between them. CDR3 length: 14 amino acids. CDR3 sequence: CASSPGGRNTEAFF. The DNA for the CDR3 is TGTGCCAGCAGCCCCGGAGGCCGTAACACTGAAGCTTTCTTT. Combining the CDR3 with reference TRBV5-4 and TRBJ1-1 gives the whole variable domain ETGVTQSPTHLIKTRGQQVTLRCSSQSGHNTVSWYQQALGQGPQFIFQYYREEENGRGNFPPRFSGLQFPNYSSELNVNALELDDSALYLCASSPGGRNTEAFFGQGTRLTVV.

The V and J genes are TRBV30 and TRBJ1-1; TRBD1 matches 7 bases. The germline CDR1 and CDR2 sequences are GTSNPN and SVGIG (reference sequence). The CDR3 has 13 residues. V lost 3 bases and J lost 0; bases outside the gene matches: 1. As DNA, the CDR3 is TGTGCCTGGAGGGGACAGCTGAACACTGAAGCTTTCTTT. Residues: CAWRGQLNTEAFF.

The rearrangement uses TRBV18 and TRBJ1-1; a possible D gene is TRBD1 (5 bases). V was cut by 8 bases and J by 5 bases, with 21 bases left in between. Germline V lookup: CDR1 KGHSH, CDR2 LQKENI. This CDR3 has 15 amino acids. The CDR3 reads CASQPGRGLGTEAFF. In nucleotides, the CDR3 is TGTGCCAGCCAACCAGGGAGGGGATTGGGAACTGAAGCTTTCTTT.

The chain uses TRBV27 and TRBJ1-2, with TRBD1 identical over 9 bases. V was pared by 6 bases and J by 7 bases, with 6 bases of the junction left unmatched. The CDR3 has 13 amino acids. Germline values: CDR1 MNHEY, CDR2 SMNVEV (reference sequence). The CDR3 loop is CASRSTGGPGYTF. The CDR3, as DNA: TGTGCCAGCAGATCGACAGGGGGACCTGGCTACACCTTC.

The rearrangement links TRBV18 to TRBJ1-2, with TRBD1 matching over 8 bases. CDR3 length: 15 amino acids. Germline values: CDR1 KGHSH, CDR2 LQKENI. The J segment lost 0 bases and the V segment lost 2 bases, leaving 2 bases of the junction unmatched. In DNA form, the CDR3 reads TGTGCCAGCTCACCAACAGGGGGATCTAACTATGGCTACACCTTC. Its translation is CASSPTGGSNYGYTF.

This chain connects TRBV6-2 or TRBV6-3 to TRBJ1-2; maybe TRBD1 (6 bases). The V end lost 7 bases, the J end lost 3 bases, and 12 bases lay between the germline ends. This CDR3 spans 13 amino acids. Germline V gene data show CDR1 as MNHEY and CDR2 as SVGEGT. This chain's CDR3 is CASNPQGYYGYTF. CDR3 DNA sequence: TGTGCCAGCAACCCACAGGGTTACTATGGCTACACCTTC.

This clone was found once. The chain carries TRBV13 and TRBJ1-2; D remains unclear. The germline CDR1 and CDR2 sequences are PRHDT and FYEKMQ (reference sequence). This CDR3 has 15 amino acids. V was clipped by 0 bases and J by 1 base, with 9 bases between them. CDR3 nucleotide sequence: TGTGCCAGCAGCTTAGGGTCTGCGATTAACTATGGCTACACCTTC. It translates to CASSLGSAINYGYTF. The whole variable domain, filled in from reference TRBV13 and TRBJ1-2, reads AAGVIQSPRHLIKEKRETATLKCYPIPRHDTVYWYQQGPGQDPQFLISFYEKMQSDKGSIPDRFSAQQFSDYHSELNMSSLELGDSALYFCASSLGSAINYGYTFGSGTRLTVV.

CDR3 in DNA: TGTGCCAGTAGTATCGGGCATGAGGGGGCGCACACTGAAGCTTTCTTT. It is translated as CASSIGHEGAHTEAFF. The chain links TRBV19 to TRBJ1-1; 7 bases line up with TRBD1. CDR3 length: 16 amino acids. The germline gives CDR1 LNHDA, CDR2 SQIVND (reference sequence). J was trimmed by 3 bases and V by 3 bases; bases with no gene match: 10.

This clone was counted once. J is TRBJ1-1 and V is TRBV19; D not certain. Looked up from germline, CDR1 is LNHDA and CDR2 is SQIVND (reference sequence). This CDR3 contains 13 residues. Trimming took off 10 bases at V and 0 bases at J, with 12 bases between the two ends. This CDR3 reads CATSWTVNTEAFF. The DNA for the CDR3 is TGTGCCACCAGCTGGACTGTGAACACTGAAGCTTTCTTT.

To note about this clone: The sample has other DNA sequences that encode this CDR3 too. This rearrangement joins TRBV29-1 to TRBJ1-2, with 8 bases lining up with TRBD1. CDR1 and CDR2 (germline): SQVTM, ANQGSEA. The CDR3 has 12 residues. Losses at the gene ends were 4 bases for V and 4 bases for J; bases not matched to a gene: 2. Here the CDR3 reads CSVGDRGYGYTF. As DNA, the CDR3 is TGCAGCGTTGGAGACAGGGGCTATGGCTACACCTTC.